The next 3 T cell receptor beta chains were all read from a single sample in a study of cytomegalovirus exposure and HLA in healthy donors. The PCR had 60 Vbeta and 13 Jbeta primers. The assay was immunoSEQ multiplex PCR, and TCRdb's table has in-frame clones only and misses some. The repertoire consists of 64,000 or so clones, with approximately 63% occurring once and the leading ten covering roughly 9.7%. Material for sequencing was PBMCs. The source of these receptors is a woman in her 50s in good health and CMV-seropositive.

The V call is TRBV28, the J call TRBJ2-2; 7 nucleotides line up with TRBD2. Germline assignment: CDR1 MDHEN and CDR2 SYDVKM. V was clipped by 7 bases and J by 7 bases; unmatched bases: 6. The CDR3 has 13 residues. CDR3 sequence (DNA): TGTGCCAGCATCGAGGCTAGCGGCGGGGAGCTGTTTTTT. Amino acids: CASIEASGGELFF.

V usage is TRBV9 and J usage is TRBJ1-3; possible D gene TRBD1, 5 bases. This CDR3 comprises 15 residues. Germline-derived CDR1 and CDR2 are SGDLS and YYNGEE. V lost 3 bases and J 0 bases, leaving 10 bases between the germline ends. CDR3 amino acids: CASSARAFSGNTIYF. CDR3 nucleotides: TGTGCCAGCAGCGCCAGGGCGTTCTCTGGAAACACCATATATTTT.

CDR3 residues: CASSPGQEPQHF. CDR3 sequence (DNA): TGTGCCAGCTCACCGGGGCAAGAACCCCAGCATTTT. V gene TRBV18 combines with J gene TRBJ1-5; TRBD1 might be the D (5 bases). CDR1 is KGHSH and CDR2 is LQKENI in the germline V gene. With 3 bases removed from V and 10 bases from J, the gap between germline ends came to 10 bases. The CDR3 is made up of 12 amino acids.